The T cell receptor beta chain described here comes from a study of blood T cell repertoires in COVID-19. On the study more broadly: Some COVID-19 samples were acute and others convalescent; all came from the United States, Italy and Spain.

Profiling relied on immunoSEQ multiplex PCR, and the TCRdb table lists in-frame clones only, not all of them. The sample comprises some 180,000 clones, about 80% of which are singletons, and around 15% rests with the top ten. Germline CDR1 SGHDN, CDR2 FVKESK. This CDR3 is 15 amino acids long. J was trimmed by 7 bases and V by 1 base; bases with no gene match: 6. The study recruited people aged 18 to 89 years across roughly 25 US areas. Cohorts were determined from participant-reported clinical history. Shortly before study entry, within 2 weeks, exposed participants had met a COVID-19 case. This receptor was obtained from a man between 60 and 75 years old who had been exposed to COVID-19. The chain employs TRBV14 and TRBJ2-7; 11 bases are shared with TRBD2. The specimen was PBMCs or T cells enriched from blood (not recorded which). The CDR3 protein is CASSQVRLAGGEQYF. CDR3 nucleotide sequence: TGTGCCAGCAGCCAAGTCCGGCTAGCGGGAGGTGAGCAGTACTTC.